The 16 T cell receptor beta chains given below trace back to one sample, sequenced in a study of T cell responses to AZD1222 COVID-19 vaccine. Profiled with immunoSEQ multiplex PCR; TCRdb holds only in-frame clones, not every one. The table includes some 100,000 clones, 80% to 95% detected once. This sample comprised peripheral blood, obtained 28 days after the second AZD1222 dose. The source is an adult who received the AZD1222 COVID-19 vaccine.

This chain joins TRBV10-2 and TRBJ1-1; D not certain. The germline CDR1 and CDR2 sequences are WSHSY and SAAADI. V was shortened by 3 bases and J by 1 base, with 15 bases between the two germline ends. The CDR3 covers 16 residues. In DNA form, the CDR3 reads TGCGCCAGCAGTGAATCAAGGCCAAGTGGGAACACTGAAGCTTTCTTT. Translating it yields CASSESRPSGNTEAFF.

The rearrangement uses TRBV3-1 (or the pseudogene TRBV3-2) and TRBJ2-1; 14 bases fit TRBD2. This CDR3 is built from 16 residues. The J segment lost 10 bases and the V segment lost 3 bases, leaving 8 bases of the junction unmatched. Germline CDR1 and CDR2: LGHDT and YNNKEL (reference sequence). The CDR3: CASSQGGLAGEIEQFF. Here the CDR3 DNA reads TGTGCCAGCAGCCAGGGGGGACTAGCGGGGGAGATCGAGCAGTTCTTC.

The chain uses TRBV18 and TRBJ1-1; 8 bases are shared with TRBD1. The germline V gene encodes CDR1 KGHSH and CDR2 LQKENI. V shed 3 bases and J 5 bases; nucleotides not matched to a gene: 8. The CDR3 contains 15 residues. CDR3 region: CASSPPRGRGTEAFF. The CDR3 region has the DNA TGTGCCAGCTCACCCCCCAGGGGGCGCGGGACTGAAGCTTTCTTT.

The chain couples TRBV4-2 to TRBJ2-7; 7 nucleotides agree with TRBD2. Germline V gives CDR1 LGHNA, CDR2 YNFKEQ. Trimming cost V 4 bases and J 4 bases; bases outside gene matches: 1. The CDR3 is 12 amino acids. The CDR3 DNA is TGTGCCAGCAGCCCCGGGAGGTACGAGCAGTACTTC. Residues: CASSPGRYEQYF.

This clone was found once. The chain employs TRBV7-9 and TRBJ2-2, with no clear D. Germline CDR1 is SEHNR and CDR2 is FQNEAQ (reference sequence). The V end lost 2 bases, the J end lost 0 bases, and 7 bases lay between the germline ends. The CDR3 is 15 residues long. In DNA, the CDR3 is TGTGCCAGCAGCTTACGGCATGCGAACACCGGGGAGCTGTTTTTT. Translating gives CASSLRHANTGELFF.

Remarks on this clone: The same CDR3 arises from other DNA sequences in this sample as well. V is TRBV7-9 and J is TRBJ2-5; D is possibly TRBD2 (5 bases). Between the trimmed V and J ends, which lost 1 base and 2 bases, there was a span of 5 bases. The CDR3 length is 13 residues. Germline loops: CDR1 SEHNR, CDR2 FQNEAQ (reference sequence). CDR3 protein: CASSLGGQETQYF. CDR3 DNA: TGTGCCAGCAGCTTAGGAGGGCAAGAGACCCAGTACTTC.

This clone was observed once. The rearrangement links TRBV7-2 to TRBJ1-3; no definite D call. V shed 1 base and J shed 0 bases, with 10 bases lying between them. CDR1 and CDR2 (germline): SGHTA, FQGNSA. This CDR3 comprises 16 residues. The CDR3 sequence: CASSLGGTVSGNTIYF. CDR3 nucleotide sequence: TGTGCCAGCAGCTTAGGGGGAACAGTCTCTGGAAACACCATATATTTT.

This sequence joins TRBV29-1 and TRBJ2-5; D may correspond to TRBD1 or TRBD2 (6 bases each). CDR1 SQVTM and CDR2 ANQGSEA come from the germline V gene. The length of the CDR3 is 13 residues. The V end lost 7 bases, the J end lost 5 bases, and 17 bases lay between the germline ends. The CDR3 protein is CSAGGGTRETQYF. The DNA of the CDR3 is TGCAGCGCAGGAGGCGGGACAAGGGAGACCCAGTACTTC.

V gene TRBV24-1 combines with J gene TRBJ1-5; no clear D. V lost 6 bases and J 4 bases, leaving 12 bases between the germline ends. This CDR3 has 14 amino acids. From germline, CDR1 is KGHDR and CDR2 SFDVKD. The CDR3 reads CATSRAGGNQPQHF. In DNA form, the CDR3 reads TGTGCCACCAGTCGGGCGGGAGGGAATCAGCCCCAGCATTTT.

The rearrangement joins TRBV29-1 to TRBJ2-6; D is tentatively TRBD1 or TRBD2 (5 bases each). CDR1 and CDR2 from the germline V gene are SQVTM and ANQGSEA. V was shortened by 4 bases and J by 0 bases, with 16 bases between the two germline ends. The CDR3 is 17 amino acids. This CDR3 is CSVGFRGTSSGANVLTF. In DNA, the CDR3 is TGCAGCGTTGGCTTTCGGGGCACCAGCTCTGGGGCCAACGTCCTGACTTTC.

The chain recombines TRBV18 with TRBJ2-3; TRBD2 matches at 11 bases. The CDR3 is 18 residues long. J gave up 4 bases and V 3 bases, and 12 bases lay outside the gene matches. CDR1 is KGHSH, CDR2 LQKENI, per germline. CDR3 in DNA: TGTGCCAGCTCACCTGTATTAGCGGGGGGGCCCTTGGCAGATACGCAGTATTTT. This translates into CASSPVLAGGPLADTQYF.

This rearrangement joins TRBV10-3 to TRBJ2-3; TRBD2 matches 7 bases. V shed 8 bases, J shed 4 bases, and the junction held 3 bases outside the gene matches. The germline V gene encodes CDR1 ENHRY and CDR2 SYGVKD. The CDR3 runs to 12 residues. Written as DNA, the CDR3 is TGTGCCATCCGGGCGGGGGCAGATACGCAGTATTTT. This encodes CAIRAGADTQYF.

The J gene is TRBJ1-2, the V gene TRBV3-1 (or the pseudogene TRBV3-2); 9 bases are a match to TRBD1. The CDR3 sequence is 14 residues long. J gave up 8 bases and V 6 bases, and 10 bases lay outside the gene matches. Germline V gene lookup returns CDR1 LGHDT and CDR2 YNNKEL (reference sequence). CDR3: CASRDTGGLWGYTF. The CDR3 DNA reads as TGTGCCAGCAGGGACACAGGGGGCCTTTGGGGCTACACCTTC.

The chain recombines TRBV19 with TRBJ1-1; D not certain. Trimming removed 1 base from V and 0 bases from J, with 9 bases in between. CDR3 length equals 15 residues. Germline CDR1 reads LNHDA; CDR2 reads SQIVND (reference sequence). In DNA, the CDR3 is TGTGCCAGTAGTATAGCCGCGGGAATGAACACTGAAGCTTTCTTT. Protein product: CASSIAAGMNTEAFF. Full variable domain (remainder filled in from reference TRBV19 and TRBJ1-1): DGGITQSPKYLFRKEGQNVTLSCEQNLNHDAMYWYRQDPGQGLRLIYYSQIVNDFQKGDIAEGYSVSREKKESFPLTVTSAQKNPTAFYLCASSIAAGMNTEAFFGQGTRLTVV.

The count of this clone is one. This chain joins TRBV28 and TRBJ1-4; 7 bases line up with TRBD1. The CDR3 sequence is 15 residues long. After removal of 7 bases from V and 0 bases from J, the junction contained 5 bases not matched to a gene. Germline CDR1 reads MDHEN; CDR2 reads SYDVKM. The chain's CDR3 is CASNQGTATNEKLFF. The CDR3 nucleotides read TGTGCCAGCAACCAAGGGACAGCAACTAATGAAAAACTGTTTTTT.

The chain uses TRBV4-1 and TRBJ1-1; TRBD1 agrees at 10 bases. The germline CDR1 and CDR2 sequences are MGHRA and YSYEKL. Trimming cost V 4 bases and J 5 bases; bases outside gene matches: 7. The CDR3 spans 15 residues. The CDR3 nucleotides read TGCGCCAGCAGCCCGGGACAGGGGTTTCGAACTGAAGCTTTCTTT. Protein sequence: CASSPGQGFRTEAFF.